This T cell receptor (beta chain) originates from a study of response to subunit inactivated influenza vaccine. TCRdb reanalysed the RT-PCR reads using MiXCR and keeps one entry per CDR3 protein. Counted here are some 550,000 distinct CDR3 sequences, roughly 23% occurring once; the ten biggest clones make up roughly 2.8%. This CDR3 has 16 amino acids. Germline trimming cut 8 bases from V and 4 bases from J; bases unmatched to any gene: 15. The V gene's germline CDR1 is SQVTM and CDR2 ANQGSEA. This sample was shared with a second study, whose subject was T cells expressing NK-cell markers. As that study records: Synthesis of TCR beta cDNA relied on 5'RACE template switching carrying UMIs. It was sorted CD3+CD56+NKG2C+, CD3+CD56+NKG2C- and CD3+CD56-NKG2C+ T cells that supplied the TCR beta repertoires. Among the eight sequenced donors, seven tested HCMV-seropositive and one tested seronegative. Several donors showed these clonotypes also leading the CD3+CD56-NKG2C+ fraction.

The sequence was collected from a man aged 45 to 65 who received an inactivated influenza vaccine. This chain uses TRBV29-1 with TRBJ2-3, with 10 bases that match TRBD2. The sample in question was CD4+ T cells sorted from PBMCs, obtained about 13 days after vaccination. The CDR3 DNA follows: TGCAGCCTCTCATCGCGGGGGCTAGCGGGAGCAGATACGCAGTATTTT. This gives the protein CSLSSRGLAGADTQYF.